Listed here are 24 T cell receptor beta chains from one sample, sequenced in a study of blood T cell repertoires in COVID-19. Some clones are missing from TCRdb's copy, which holds only in-frame ones; the method was immunoSEQ multiplex PCR. The sample has roughly 71,000 clones; 88% are singletons. Input material: peripheral blood. These receptors originate from a man between 50 and 59 years old with acute or convalescent COVID-19.

This chain connects TRBV5-1 to TRBJ2-4, with 9 bases matching TRBD1. The CDR3 runs 15 residues. Germline V gives CDR1 SGHRS, CDR2 YFSETQ. V lost 4 bases and J lost 6; bases outside the gene matches: 8. The CDR3 nucleotides are TGCGCCAGCAGCAGGACAGGGGATTCTACAAACATTCAGTACTTC. As protein: CASSRTGDSTNIQYF.

The J gene is TRBJ1-2, the V gene TRBV6-5; tentatively, D is TRBD1 (5 bases). With 2 bases removed from V and 6 bases from J, the gap between germline ends came to 16 bases. The length of the CDR3 is 15 residues. Germline CDR1 is MNHEY and CDR2 is SVGAGI. CDR3 in amino acids: CASSYSGASYDGYTF. CDR3 DNA: TGTGCCAGCAGTTACAGCGGGGCGAGCTATGATGGCTACACCTTC.

The V gene is TRBV2, the J gene TRBJ1-5; D is uncertain. With 6 bases removed from V and 4 bases from J, the gap between germline ends came to 13 bases. This CDR3 has 14 amino acids. The germline CDR1 and CDR2 sequences are SNHLY and FYNNEI. The DNA of the CDR3 is TGTGCCAGCAGGTTCTTAACGGGGAATCAGCCCCAGCATTTT. As protein: CASRFLTGNQPQHF. Supplemented by reference TRBV2 and TRBJ1-5, the full variable domain reads EPEVTQTPSHQVTQMGQEVILRCVPISNHLYFYWYRQILGQKVEFLVSFYNNEISEKSEIFDDQFSVERPDGSNFTLKIRSTKLEDSAMYFCASRFLTGNQPQHFGDGTRLSIL.

J is TRBJ1-2 and V is TRBV18; D is undetermined. V lost 4 bases to trimming and J lost 2 bases, with 14 bases between them. The CDR3 is made up of 15 amino acids. Germline loops: CDR1 KGHSH, CDR2 LQKENI. The CDR3 region has the DNA TGTGCCAGCTCACGAAATCGGGAGCCCAACTATGGCTACACCTTC. It specifies CASSRNREPNYGYTF.

In this sample, this clone turned up a few times. The chain uses TRBV6-5 and TRBJ2-7, with D maybe TRBD2 (6 bases). This CDR3 comprises 14 residues. V was pared by 11 bases and J by 1 base, with 18 bases between. CDR1 is MNHEY and CDR2 is SVGAGI in the germline V gene. DNA for the CDR3: TGTGCCGTCGGAGGGACTCTTCGGTCCTACGAGCAGTACTTC. Its translation is CAVGGTLRSYEQYF.

The rearrangement uses TRBV4-1 and TRBJ2-1; TRBD1 matches at 8 bases. CDR1 and CDR2 (germline): MGHRA, YSYEKL. The length of the CDR3 is 15 residues. Trimming took 6 bases from V and 7 from J; bases not matched to a gene: 11. CDR3 in DNA: TGCGCCAGCAGTCGAGACAGGGGATGGAGGAATGAGCAGTTCTTC. Translated: CASSRDRGWRNEQFF.

The chain joins TRBV6-5 to TRBJ2-3; 8 positions match TRBD2. CDR1 MNHEY and CDR2 SVGAGI come from the germline V gene. Trimming removed 0 bases from V and 5 bases from J; junction bases left unmatched: 7. The length of the CDR3 is 16 residues. CDR3 amino acids: CASSYSSGGGRDTQYF. CDR3 nucleotide sequence: TGTGCCAGCAGTTACTCGTCCGGGGGGGGGCGAGATACGCAGTATTTT.

The genes are TRBV6-5 and TRBJ1-2; 7 nucleotides align to TRBD1. CDR3 length: 14 amino acids. Germline V gives CDR1 MNHEY, CDR2 SVGAGI. J was trimmed by 2 bases and V by 2 bases; bases with no gene match: 2. The CDR3: CASSYNRGNYGYTF. CDR3 sequence (DNA): TGTGCCAGCAGTTACAACAGGGGAAACTATGGCTACACCTTC.

J is TRBJ2-2 and V is TRBV10-3; 7 bases line up with TRBD1. CDR3 size: 14 residues. Germline V gene data show CDR1 as ENHRY and CDR2 as SYGVKD. J lost 6 bases, V lost 4 bases, and 5 bases had no gene match. CDR3 bases: TGTGCCATCAGTGTCGGACAGGTGCCCGGGGAGCTGTTTTTT. It yields the protein CAISVGQVPGELFF.

The chain links TRBV18 to TRBJ2-5; D unclear. Trimming removed 2 bases from V and 3 bases from J, with 13 bases in between. There are 15 residues in the CDR3. Germline V CDR1 and CDR2: KGHSH, LQKENI. CDR3 residues: CASSPVPTREETQYF. The CDR3, as DNA: TGTGCCAGCTCACCAGTTCCGACACGAGAAGAGACCCAGTACTTC.

This rearrangement joins TRBV6-4 to TRBJ1-2, with a possible D match to TRBD1 (6 bases). The CDR3 spans 13 residues. Germline lookup yields CDR1 MRHNA and CDR2 SNTAGT. V shed 6 bases and J shed 4 bases, with 12 bases lying between them. CDR3 in DNA: TGTGCCAGCAGCCCCCAGGGGAGCTATGGCTACACCTTC. Translated, it gives CASSPQGSYGYTF.

The gene calls are TRBV19 and TRBJ1-5; D is undetermined. V lost 5 bases, J lost 1 base, and 9 bases lay in between. The V gene's germline CDR1 is LNHDA and CDR2 SQIVND (reference sequence). The CDR3 extends over 14 amino acids. The CDR3 region has the DNA TGTGCCAGTAGTTTCGGACTGAGCAATCAGCCCCAGCATTTT. It specifies CASSFGLSNQPQHF.

This sequence joins TRBV2 and TRBJ2-7; 8 bases match TRBD1. CDR1 SNHLY and CDR2 FYNNEI come from the germline V gene. This CDR3 spans 12 amino acids. V lost 6 bases and J lost 5; bases outside the gene matches: 3. CDR3 coding DNA: TGTGCCAGCAGAGGACAGGGCCACGAGCAGTACTTC. Translating it yields CASRGQGHEQYF.

The CDR3 region is CASSRKSGTGVLYEKLFF. CDR3 DNA: TGTGCCAGCTCTCGAAAATCCGGGACAGGGGTCCTGTACGAAAAACTGTTTTTT. The chain has TRBV18 and TRBJ1-4, with 10 positions matching TRBD1. Trimming cost V 6 bases and J 8 bases; bases outside gene matches: 18. CDR1 KGHSH and CDR2 LQKENI come from the germline V gene. This CDR3 region has 18 residues. The whole variable domain, remainder taken from reference TRBV18 and TRBJ1-4, is NAGVMQNPRHLVRRRGQEARLRCSPMKGHSHVYWYRQLPEEGLKFMVYLQKENIIDESGMPKERFSAEFPKEGPSILRIQQVVRGDSAAYFCASSRKSGTGVLYEKLFFGSGTQLSVL.

The gene calls are TRBV19 and TRBJ1-1; D remains ambiguous. The germline V and J ends were trimmed by 4 bases and 0 bases, with 3 bases remaining between them. Germline V gene sequence: CDR1 LNHDA, CDR2 SQIVND (reference sequence). There are 12 residues in the CDR3. CDR3 bases: TGTGCCAGTAGTACATTGAACACTGAAGCTTTCTTT. Its translation is CASSTLNTEAFF.

The chain employs TRBV29-1 and TRBJ1-2, with TRBD1 identical over 8 bases. J lost 4 bases, V lost 3 bases, and 10 bases had no gene match. The CDR3 has 15 amino acids. Germline V gene lookup returns CDR1 SQVTM and CDR2 ANQGSEA. CDR3 region: CSVDLQGALGYGYTF. The CDR3 DNA is TGCAGCGTTGACCTTCAGGGGGCTCTGGGCTATGGCTACACCTTC.

This clone was seen only a few times. The chain uses TRBV6-5 and TRBJ2-5, with 8 nucleotides matching TRBD2. The CDR3 sequence is 14 residues long. Germline V lookup: CDR1 MNHEY, CDR2 SVGAGI. J was trimmed by 5 bases and V by 0 bases; bases with no gene match: 2. CDR3 DNA: TGTGCCAGCAGTTACTCTAGCGGGGTGGAGACCCAGTACTTC. Encoded protein: CASSYSSGVETQYF.

The rearrangement uses TRBV27 and TRBJ1-1; 8 positions agree with TRBD1. Germline trimming cut 5 bases from V and 3 bases from J; bases unmatched to any gene: 5. In germline, CDR1 is MNHEY, CDR2 SMNVEV (reference sequence). The CDR3 length is 14 residues. CDR3 region: CASSPRQGHTEAFF. The CDR3 DNA reads TGTGCCAGCAGTCCCAGACAGGGGCACACTGAAGCTTTCTTT.

In its sample, this clone was seen once. The chain joins TRBV4-1 to TRBJ2-1; D perhaps matches TRBD1 (6 bases). CDR1 and CDR2 from the germline V gene are MGHRA and YSYEKL. This CDR3 has 15 residues. Trimming cost V 0 bases and J 5 bases, with 11 bases left between them. For the CDR3, the DNA is TGCGCCAGCAGCCAAGATGGCAGGGGCCACAATGAGCAGTTCTTC. It specifies CASSQDGRGHNEQFF.

This clone was counted a few times. The genes are TRBV29-1 and TRBJ2-7; D remains unclear. Germline CDR1 reads SQVTM; CDR2 reads ANQGSEA. There are 11 residues in the CDR3. V was shortened by 2 bases and J by 3 bases, with 5 bases between the two germline ends. In DNA form, the CDR3 reads TGCAGCGTTGAATGGCTCTACGAGCAGTACTTC. Translation gives CSVEWLYEQYF.

The chain has TRBV4-1 and TRBJ2-7, with 9 bases aligning to TRBD1. Germline CDR1 reads MGHRA; CDR2 reads YSYEKL. This CDR3 is 15 amino acids long. Germline trimming cut 4 bases from V and 3 bases from J; bases unmatched to any gene: 7. The DNA of the CDR3 is TGCGCCAGCAGCCTCCAAAGGGGACAGGGCTACGAGCAGTACTTC. It specifies CASSLQRGQGYEQYF.

This chain joins TRBV12-5 and TRBJ2-1; 8 bases are a match to TRBD2. V shed 0 bases and J 9 bases; nucleotides not matched to a gene: 4. Germline loops: CDR1 LGHNT, CDR2 FRNRAP. CDR3 length equals 14 residues. Written as DNA, the CDR3 is TGTGCTAGTGGTTTGGTGCGGGGGGCGGCTGAGCAGTTCTTC. This gives the protein CASGLVRGAAEQFF. Filled out from reference TRBV12-5 and TRBJ2-1, the complete variable domain reads DARVTQTPRHKVTEMGQEVTMRCQPILGHNTVFWYRQTMMQGLELLAYFRNRAPLDDSGMPKDRFSAEMPDATLATLKIQPSEPRDSAVYFCASGLVRGAAEQFFGPGTRLTVL.

The chain uses TRBV7-9 and TRBJ1-6; the D is unclear. The CDR3 runs to 15 residues. In germline, CDR1 is SEHNR, CDR2 FQNEAQ (reference sequence). The ends were cut back, 1 base at V and 5 bases at J, with 9 bases in the middle. The CDR3 here is CASSLGPGNNSPLHF. In DNA form, the CDR3 reads TGTGCCAGCAGCTTAGGGCCAGGAAATAATTCACCCCTCCACTTT. The complete variable domain, with remaining parts taken from reference TRBV7-9 and TRBJ1-6, reads DTGVSQNPRHKITKRGQNVTFRCDPISEHNRLYWYRQTLGQGPEFLTYFQNEAQLEKSRLLSDRFSAERPKGSFSTLEIQRTEQGDSAMYLCASSLGPGNNSPLHFGNGTRLTVT.

The table lists this clone with a few counts. The V and J genes are TRBV6-5 and TRBJ2-7; tentative D call: TRBD1 (5 bases). Germline CDR1 reads MNHEY; CDR2 reads SVGAGI. Trimming took 5 bases from V and 0 from J, leaving 11 bases between them. The CDR3 has 14 amino acids. The CDR3 loop is CASSKQVDSYEQYF. CDR3 nucleotide sequence: TGTGCCAGCAGTAAACAGGTGGACTCCTACGAGCAGTACTTC.